These T cell receptor beta chains were read from a single sample in a study of T cell repertoires in cytomegalovirus infection. A single record per CDR3 protein comes from TCRdb applying MiXCR to the reads. The sample contains about 150,000 distinct CDR3 sequences, 23% of which appear only once. Material for sequencing was PBMCs. All receptors come from a human donor in good health (CMV status not recorded). Some clones in this sample may be carry-over from other donors' samples. Each CDR3 is given with its conserved first and last residue. A D gene is named only where the DNA matches it firmly. Size is omitted from some rows. Given values are once, few, many or a class for expanded clones.

clone_size: few; d_call: -; j_call: TRBJ2-7; v_call: TRBV20-1; cdr3_aa: CSANGADSYEQYF; cdr3_nt: TGCAGTGCTAATGGGGCCGATTCCTACGAGCAGTACTTC
clone_size: many; d_call: TRBD1; j_call: TRBJ2-6; v_call: TRBV7-8; cdr3_aa: CASSPNAGGYSGANVLTF; cdr3_nt: TGTGCCAGCAGCCCAAACGCAGGGGGCTACTCTGGGGCCAACGTCCTGACTTTC
clone_size: -; d_call: -; j_call: TRBJ1-1; v_call: TRBV7-3; cdr3_aa: CASSRYRDGDTEAFF; cdr3_nt: TGTGCCAGCAGCCGCTACCGGGACGGAGACACTGAAGCTTTCTTT
clone_size: few; d_call: -; j_call: TRBJ1-4; v_call: TRBV9; cdr3_aa: CASSPGTDNEKLFF; cdr3_nt: TGTGCCAGCAGCCCCGGGACGGATAATGAAAAACTGTTTTTT
clone_size: -; d_call: -; j_call: TRBJ2-4; v_call: TRBV16; cdr3_aa: CASSHSDTLLAKNIQYF; cdr3_nt: TGTGCCAGCAGCCACTCGGACACCCTCCTAGCCAAAAACATTCAGTACTTC
clone_size: -; d_call: TRBD2; j_call: TRBJ2-1; v_call: TRBV5-1; cdr3_aa: CASSLLAGGPIKQFF; cdr3_nt: TGCGCCAGCAGCTTGCTGGCGGGGGGGCCGATTAAGCAGTTCTTC
clone_size: few; d_call: -; j_call: TRBJ2-3; v_call: TRBV20-1; cdr3_aa: CSARDRSDTQYF; cdr3_nt: TGCAGTGCTAGGGACCGATCAGATACGCAGTATTTT
clone_size: many; d_call: -; j_call: TRBJ2-1; v_call: TRBV7-8; cdr3_aa: CASSLEIGNEQFF; cdr3_nt: TGTGCCAGCAGCTTAGAGATAGGGAATGAGCAGTTCTTC
clone_size: -; d_call: -; j_call: TRBJ2-7; v_call: TRBV5-1; cdr3_aa: CASTPGGRLVYEQYF; cdr3_nt: TGCGCCAGCACCCCAGGGGGGCGTCTTGTCTACGAGCAGTACTTC
clone_size: -; d_call: TRBD1; j_call: TRBJ1-5; v_call: TRBV5-6; cdr3_aa: CASSLYQGVNQPQHF; cdr3_nt: TGTGCCAGCAGCTTGTACCAGGGGGTTAATCAGCCCCAGCATTTT
clone_size: -; d_call: -; j_call: TRBJ1-5; v_call: TRBV20-1; cdr3_aa: CSAPGAGGNQPQHF; cdr3_nt: TGCAGTGCTCCTGGCGCGGGTGGCAATCAGCCCCAGCATTTT
clone_size: many; d_call: TRBD2; j_call: TRBJ2-5; v_call: TRBV7-2; cdr3_aa: CASRLTPLSGRGETQYF; cdr3_nt: TGTGCCAGCAGATTAACTCCCCTTAGCGGGAGAGGAGAGACCCAGTACTTC
clone_size: few; d_call: -; j_call: TRBJ2-5; v_call: TRBV20-1; cdr3_aa: CSARSGETQYF; cdr3_nt: TGCAGTGCTAGGTCGGGGGAGACCCAGTACTTC
clone_size: many; d_call: -; j_call: TRBJ2-2; v_call: TRBV7-6; cdr3_aa: CASSVVGGELFF; cdr3_nt: TGTGCCAGCAGCGTGGTTGGCGGGGAGCTGTTTTTT
clone_size: -; d_call: TRBD1; j_call: TRBJ2-5; v_call: TRBV7-7; cdr3_aa: CASSSSGQGLLETQYF; cdr3_nt: TGTGCTAGCAGCTCCTCGGGACAGGGGTTGTTGGAGACCCAGTACTTC
clone_size: few; d_call: TRBD1; j_call: TRBJ2-7; v_call: TRBV5-1; cdr3_aa: CASSLAGTGYSYEQYF; cdr3_nt: TGCGCCAGCAGCTTGGCAGGGACAGGGTACTCCTACGAGCAGTACTTC
clone_size: few; d_call: TRBD1; j_call: TRBJ1-5; v_call: TRBV28; cdr3_aa: CASRFEDRVAQPQHF; cdr3_nt: TGTGCCAGCAGATTTGAAGACAGGGTGGCTCAGCCCCAGCATTTT
clone_size: -; d_call: -; j_call: TRBJ1-1; v_call: TRBV5-1; cdr3_aa: CASSPGRRGYTEAFF; cdr3_nt: TGCGCCAGCAGCCCTGGCCGGAGGGGGTACACTGAAGCTTTCTTT
clone_size: few; d_call: -; j_call: TRBJ2-1; v_call: TRBV11-2; cdr3_aa: CASSLSGQRNEQFF; cdr3_nt: TGTGCCAGCAGCTTATCGGGACAACGTAATGAGCAGTTCTTC
clone_size: -; d_call: TRBD2; j_call: TRBJ2-1; v_call: TRBV7-3; cdr3_aa: CASSFSGRFDEQFF; cdr3_nt: TGTGCCAGCAGTTTTAGCGGGAGGTTCGATGAGCAGTTCTTC
clone_size: -; d_call: TRBD1; j_call: TRBJ1-5; v_call: TRBV5-5; cdr3_aa: CASSLGDSDQPQHF; cdr3_nt: TGTGCCAGCAGCTTGGGGGACAGCGATCAGCCCCAGCATTTT
clone_size: many; d_call: TRBD2; j_call: TRBJ2-7; v_call: TRBV7-2; cdr3_aa: CASSLEAGGFHEQYF; cdr3_nt: TGTGCCAGCAGCTTAGAAGCGGGAGGCTTTCACGAGCAGTACTTC
clone_size: many; d_call: TRBD2; j_call: TRBJ2-5; v_call: TRBV7-2; cdr3_aa: CASSSRGASGRAQYF; cdr3_nt: TGTGCCAGCAGCTCCCGAGGGGCTAGCGGGAGGGCCCAGTACTTC
clone_size: few; d_call: -; j_call: TRBJ1-5; v_call: TRBV28; cdr3_aa: CASSFSRGQPQHF; cdr3_nt: TGTGCCAGCAGTTTTTCCCGGGGGCAGCCCCAGCATTTT
clone_size: few; d_call: -; j_call: TRBJ2-4; v_call: TRBV2; cdr3_aa: CASSEEETAKNIQYF; cdr3_nt: TGTGCCAGCAGTGAAGAGGAGACAGCCAAAAACATTCAGTACTTC
clone_size: few; d_call: -; j_call: TRBJ2-2; v_call: TRBV20-1; cdr3_aa: CSARDRVGGGTGELFF; cdr3_nt: TGCAGTGCTAGAGATCGGGTGGGGGGCGGCACCGGGGAGCTGTTTTTT
clone_size: few; d_call: -; j_call: TRBJ2-7; v_call: TRBV14; cdr3_aa: CASSPRGPTYEQYF; cdr3_nt: TGTGCCAGCAGCCCCAGGGGTCCTACCTACGAGCAGTACTTC
clone_size: -; d_call: TRBD1; j_call: TRBJ1-4; v_call: TRBV28; cdr3_aa: CASSFFNEGAYLTTPFEKLFF; cdr3_nt: TGTGCCAGCAGTTTCTTTAATGAGGGGGCGTATCTAACCACCCCCTTTGAAAAACTGTTTTTT
clone_size: many; d_call: TRBD1; j_call: TRBJ2-7; v_call: TRBV7-2; cdr3_aa: CASSPLRGRREQYF; cdr3_nt: TGTGCCAGCAGCCCACTCAGGGGGCGGAGGGAGCAGTACTTC
clone_size: -; d_call: -; j_call: TRBJ2-7; v_call: TRBV5-6; cdr3_aa: CASSPLGGPYEQYF; cdr3_nt: TGTGCCAGCAGTCCCTTGGGGGGGCCCTACGAGCAGTACTTC
clone_size: few; d_call: -; j_call: TRBJ1-1; v_call: TRBV28; cdr3_aa: CASSFIFGGGTEAFF; cdr3_nt: TGTGCCAGCAGTTTCATTTTTGGGGGGGGCACTGAAGCTTTCTTT
clone_size: many; d_call: TRBD1; j_call: TRBJ2-7; v_call: TRBV7-9; cdr3_aa: CASSPDRGEQYF; cdr3_nt: TGTGCCAGCAGCCCTGACAGGGGCGAGCAGTACTTC
clone_size: few; d_call: -; j_call: TRBJ1-1; v_call: TRBV7-2; cdr3_aa: CASSLAAVGGTEAFF; cdr3_nt: TGTGCCAGCAGCTTAGCAGCAGTGGGAGGCACTGAAGCTTTCTTT
clone_size: many; d_call: -; j_call: TRBJ2-7; v_call: TRBV7-2; cdr3_aa: CASSSLDEQYF; cdr3_nt: TGTGCCAGCAGCTCCCTAGACGAGCAGTACTTC
clone_size: -; d_call: -; j_call: TRBJ2-3; v_call: TRBV20-1; cdr3_aa: CSAPPARRSTDTQYF; cdr3_nt: TGCAGTGCTCCCCCGGCACGCAGGTCCACAGATACGCAGTATTTT
clone_size: -; d_call: -; j_call: TRBJ2-5; v_call: TRBV20-1; cdr3_aa: CSAEGVQGLQETQYF; cdr3_nt: TGCAGTGCTGAAGGGGTCCAGGGGCTACAAGAGACCCAGTACTTC
clone_size: -; d_call: -; j_call: TRBJ1-6; v_call: TRBV2; cdr3_aa: CASSKALNSPLHF; cdr3_nt: TGTGCCAGCAGTAAGGCCCTTAATTCACCCCTCCACTTT
clone_size: once; d_call: -; j_call: TRBJ2-5; v_call: TRBV30; cdr3_aa: CAWSSPWPSETQYF; cdr3_nt: TGTGCCTGGAGTTCCCCTTGGCCTTCAGAGACCCAGTACTTC
clone_size: -; d_call: -; j_call: TRBJ2-5; v_call: TRBV12-3/TRBV12-4; cdr3_aa: CASTGQQQETQYF; cdr3_nt: TGTGCCAGCACTGGACAACAACAAGAGACCCAGTACTTC
clone_size: many; d_call: -; j_call: TRBJ1-5; v_call: TRBV28; cdr3_aa: CASRPPLQGYQPQHF; cdr3_nt: TGTGCCAGCAGGCCCCCCCTGCAGGGTTATCAGCCCCAGCATTTT
clone_size: many; d_call: -; j_call: TRBJ2-5; v_call: TRBV7-2; cdr3_aa: CASSLALTAGVRGQETQYF; cdr3_nt: TGTGCCAGCAGCTTAGCGCTCACAGCAGGGGTGCGGGGCCAAGAGACCCAGTACTTC
clone_size: few; d_call: -; j_call: TRBJ2-4; v_call: TRBV12-3/TRBV12-4; cdr3_aa: CASSGSGPAKNIQYF; cdr3_nt: TGTGCCAGCAGCGGTAGCGGACCAGCCAAAAACATTCAGTACTTC
clone_size: few; d_call: -; j_call: TRBJ2-5; v_call: TRBV20-1; cdr3_aa: CSAFDRRETQYF; cdr3_nt: TGCAGTGCTTTTGACCGGCGGGAGACCCAGTACTTC
clone_size: many; d_call: TRBD2; j_call: TRBJ2-3; v_call: TRBV7-2; cdr3_aa: CASSSGLAGRTDTQYF; cdr3_nt: TGTGCCAGCAGCTCGGGACTAGCGGGACGCACAGATACGCAGTATTTT
clone_size: many; d_call: TRBD1; j_call: TRBJ1-1; v_call: TRBV28; cdr3_aa: CASSLDRGARTEAFF; cdr3_nt: TGTGCCAGCAGTCTCGACAGGGGTGCTCGCACTGAAGCTTTCTTT
clone_size: many; d_call: TRBD2; j_call: TRBJ2-3; v_call: TRBV11-2; cdr3_aa: CASSLVGTSGGGADTQYF; cdr3_nt: TGTGCCAGCAGCTTAGTGGGGACTAGCGGGGGGGGAGCTGATACGCAGTATTTT
clone_size: few; d_call: -; j_call: TRBJ1-6; v_call: TRBV27; cdr3_aa: CASMRAYNSPLHF; cdr3_nt: TGTGCCAGCATGAGGGCTTATAATTCACCCCTCCACTTT
clone_size: -; d_call: -; j_call: TRBJ2-2; v_call: TRBV7-3; cdr3_aa: CASSPDNDFTGELFF; cdr3_nt: TGTGCCAGCAGCCCGGACAACGACTTCACCGGGGAGCTGTTTTTT
clone_size: few; d_call: TRBD1; j_call: TRBJ1-2; v_call: TRBV6-6; cdr3_aa: CASTPDRGGYTF; cdr3_nt: TGTGCCAGCACCCCCGACAGGGGAGGCTACACCTTC
clone_size: medium-sized; d_call: -; j_call: TRBJ2-6; v_call: TRBV7-8; cdr3_aa: CASSKRSSGANVLTF; cdr3_nt: TGTGCCAGCAGTAAAAGATCGTCTGGGGCCAACGTCCTGACTTTC
clone_size: -; d_call: TRBD1; j_call: TRBJ1-1; v_call: TRBV29-1; cdr3_aa: CSVEVAGGTEAFF; cdr3_nt: TGCAGCGTTGAAGTAGCAGGGGGGACTGAAGCTTTCTTT